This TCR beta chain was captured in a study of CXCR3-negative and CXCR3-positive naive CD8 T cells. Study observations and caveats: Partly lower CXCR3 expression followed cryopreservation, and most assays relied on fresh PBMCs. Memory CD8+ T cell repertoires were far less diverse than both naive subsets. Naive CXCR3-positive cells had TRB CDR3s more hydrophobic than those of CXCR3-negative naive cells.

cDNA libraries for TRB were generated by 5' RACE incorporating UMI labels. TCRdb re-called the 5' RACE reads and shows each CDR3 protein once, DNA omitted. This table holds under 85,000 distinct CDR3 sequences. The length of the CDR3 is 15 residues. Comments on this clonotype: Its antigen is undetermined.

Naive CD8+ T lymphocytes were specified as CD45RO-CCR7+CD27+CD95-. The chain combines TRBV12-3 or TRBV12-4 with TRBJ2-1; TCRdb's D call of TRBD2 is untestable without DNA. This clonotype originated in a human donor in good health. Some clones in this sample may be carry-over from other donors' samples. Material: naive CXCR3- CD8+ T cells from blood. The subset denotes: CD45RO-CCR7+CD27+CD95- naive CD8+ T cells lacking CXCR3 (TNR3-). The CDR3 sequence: CASTTPSGSYNEQFF.